The following is a T cell receptor beta chain sequence with its context. Antigen specificity is unknown. The sample originates from a study of vaccination effects on CD4 cells after COVID-19. TCRdb's table, derived via immunoSEQ multiplex PCR, lists solely in-frame clones and lacks some. The data contain some 20,000 clones, around 70% of them seen just once; the ten biggest clones take up approximately 16%. Antigen-specific CD4+ T cells were first expanded with viral peptide pools by the ViraFEST assay and only then sequenced. Having been cultured for less than 13 days, the cells underwent CD4+ T cell isolation. The CDR3 loop spans 13 amino acids. V was shortened by 2 bases and J by 7 bases, with 14 bases between the two germline ends. The germline CDR1 and CDR2 sequences are GTSNPN and SVGIG (reference sequence).

The genes are TRBV30 and TRBJ2-5, with D tentatively TRBD1 or TRBD2 (5 bases each). The starting material was CD4+ T cells from PBMCs cultured with HCoV-229E spike peptides, obtained before COVID-19 vaccination. This TCR derives from a human donor who received a COVID-19 vaccine. The CDR3 region has the DNA TGTGCCTGGAGTATTTACGGGGACGCGACCCAGTACTTC. It is translated as CAWSIYGDATQYF. Together with reference TRBV30 and TRBJ2-5, the CDR3 gives the full variable domain: SQTIHQWPATLVQPVGSPLSLECTVEGTSNPNLYWYRQAAGRGLQLLFYSVGIGQISSEVPQNLSASRPQDRQFILSSKKLLLSDSGFYLCAWSIYGDATQYFGPGTRLLVL.